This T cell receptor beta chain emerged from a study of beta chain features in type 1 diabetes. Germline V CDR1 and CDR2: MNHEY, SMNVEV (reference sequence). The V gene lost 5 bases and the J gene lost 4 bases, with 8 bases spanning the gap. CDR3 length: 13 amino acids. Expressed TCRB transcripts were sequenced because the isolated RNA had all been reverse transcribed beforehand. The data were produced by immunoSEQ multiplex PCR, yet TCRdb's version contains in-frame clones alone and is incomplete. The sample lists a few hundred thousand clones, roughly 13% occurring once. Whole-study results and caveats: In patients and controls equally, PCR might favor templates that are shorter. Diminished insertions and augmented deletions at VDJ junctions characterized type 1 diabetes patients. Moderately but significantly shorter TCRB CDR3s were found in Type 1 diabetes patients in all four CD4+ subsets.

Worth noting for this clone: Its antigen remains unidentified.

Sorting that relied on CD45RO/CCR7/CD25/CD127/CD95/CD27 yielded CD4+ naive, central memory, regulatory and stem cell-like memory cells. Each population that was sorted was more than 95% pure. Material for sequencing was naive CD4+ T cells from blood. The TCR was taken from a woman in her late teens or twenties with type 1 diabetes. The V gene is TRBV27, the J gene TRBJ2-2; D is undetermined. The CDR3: CASSVLVTGELFF. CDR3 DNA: TGTGCCAGCAGTGTACTGGTCACCGGGGAGCTGTTTTTT.